The 13 T cell receptor beta chains below all came from one sample that was sequenced in a study of blood T cells in healthy people across ages. For the second PCR, which ran for about 7 to 11 cycles, a sample-barcoded 5' primer and a J-beta primer mix were used. One entry per CDR3 protein, called by TCRdb with MiXCR from the 5' RACE reads. The sample has under 800,000 distinct CDR3 sequences; about 42% are singletons. The sample taken for sequencing was blood. These receptors all stem from an older woman in good health.

The chain employs TRBV5-1 and TRBJ1-2; 7 bases are a match to TRBD1. Germline V gene lookup returns CDR1 SGHRS and CDR2 YFSETQ. CDR3 length equals 17 residues. Trimming took 3 bases from V and 3 from J; bases not matched to a gene: 14. In nucleotides, the CDR3 is TGCGCCAGCAGCTGGGGGACAGAGGGAGACTCCGACTATGGCTACACCTTC. Encoded protein: CASSWGTEGDSDYGYTF.

The rearrangement links TRBV5-1 to TRBJ2-1; 11 nucleotides match TRBD2. The CDR3 loop spans 15 amino acids. Looked up from germline, CDR1 is SGHRS and CDR2 is YFSETQ. Trimming cost V 4 bases and J 8 bases; bases outside gene matches: 8. The CDR3 spells CASSPPGLADHEQFF. The DNA for the CDR3 is TGCGCCAGCAGCCCCCCGGGACTAGCGGACCATGAGCAGTTCTTC.

The genes are TRBV25-1 and TRBJ1-2; no definite D call. Looked up from germline, CDR1 is MGHDK and CDR2 is SYGVNS. V was clipped by 4 bases and J by 0 bases, with 15 bases between them. This CDR3 has 16 amino acids. This chain's CDR3 is CASSGNQPRTNYGYTF. CDR3 nucleotide sequence: TGTGCCAGCAGTGGGAATCAGCCACGAACTAACTATGGCTACACCTTC.

The chain recombines TRBV20-1 with TRBJ1-5; a weak D match, TRBD1 (6 bases). Germline-derived CDR1 and CDR2 are DFQATT and SNEGSKA (reference sequence). This CDR3 spans 17 amino acids. Trimming removed 0 bases from V and 4 bases from J, with 19 bases in between. The DNA for the CDR3 is TGCAGTGCTAGAGATGGTACCAGGGGCGCGGGTAATCAGCCCCAGCATTTT. This sequence encodes CSARDGTRGAGNQPQHF.

This rearrangement joins TRBV9 to TRBJ2-7; D perhaps matches TRBD1 (5 bases). This CDR3 spans 14 amino acids. Trimming shortened V by 6 bases and J by 2 bases, and 15 bases separated the two germline ends. Germline CDR1 SGDLS, CDR2 YYNGEE. CDR3 DNA: TGTGCCAGCACCCCCACAGGAGACACCTACGAGCAGTACTTC. Protein sequence: CASTPTGDTYEQYF. Full variable domain (missing parts from reference TRBV9 and TRBJ2-7): DSGVTQTPKHLITATGQRVTLRCSPRSGDLSVYWYQQSLDQGLQFLIQYYNGEERAKGNILERFSAQQFPDLHSELNLSSLELGDSALYFCASTPTGDTYEQYFGPGTRLTVT.

This clonotype was recorded many times. The V call is TRBV7-2, the J call TRBJ2-7; 9 bases are shared with TRBD2. Germline CDR1 and CDR2: SGHTA and FQGNSA. The length of the CDR3 is 18 residues. V lost 7 bases, J lost 0 bases, and 16 bases stayed unmatched. The CDR3 coding sequence is TGTGCCAGCACTTTGATAGCGGGAGAATTATACCCCTCCTACGAGCAGTACTTC. The encoded protein is CASTLIAGELYPSYEQYF.

This chain connects TRBV4-3 to TRBJ1-2; D is ambiguous. The V end was cut by 0 bases, the J end by 7 bases, with 9 bases between. The germline CDR1 and CDR2 sequences are LGHNA and YSLEER. This CDR3 contains 13 residues. The CDR3 reads CASSQDAAGGYTF. The CDR3 DNA sequence: TGCGCCAGCAGCCAAGATGCGGCGGGTGGCTACACCTTC.

This clonotype was found a few times. V usage is TRBV18 and J usage is TRBJ2-1; TRBD2 might be the D (5 bases). Trimming cost V 6 bases and J 8 bases, with 20 bases left between them. CDR1 and CDR2 from the germline V gene are KGHSH and LQKENI. This CDR3 has 15 residues. The CDR3 DNA reads as TGTGCCAGCTCGCCAGGTGCCCGGACTTATGATGAGCAGTTCTTC. Its protein product is CASSPGARTYDEQFF.

The V gene is TRBV7-2, the J gene TRBJ2-3, with 9 bases aligning to TRBD2. Trimming at V came to 1 base and at J to 1 base, leaving 3 bases not matched to a gene. Germline V gene sequence: CDR1 SGHTA, CDR2 FQGNSA. The CDR3 loop spans 16 amino acids. The CDR3 DNA sequence: TGTGCCAGCAGCTTAGAGGGCGGGGGGGGCACAGATACGCAGTATTTT. Protein: CASSLEGGGGTDTQYF.

The rearrangement joins TRBV5-1 to TRBJ2-1; no reliable D call. The CDR3 loop spans 19 amino acids. V gave up 5 bases and J gave up 5 bases, with 29 bases separating them. Germline V gene data show CDR1 as SGHRS and CDR2 as YFSETQ. The chain's CDR3 is CASSLWLTTENQGHNEQFF. In nucleotides, the CDR3 is TGCGCCAGCAGTTTGTGGCTCACTACCGAGAACCAAGGGCACAATGAGCAGTTCTTC.

This clonotype appeared a few times. CDR3 bases: TGTGCCAGCAGTTATGAGGGGATCACCTACGAGCAGTACTTC. This translates into CASSYEGITYEQYF. V usage is TRBV27 and J usage is TRBJ2-7, with D perhaps being TRBD1 or TRBD2 (5 bases each). V dropped 4 bases and J dropped 2 bases, with 12 bases sitting between them. The V gene's germline CDR1 is MNHEY and CDR2 SMNVEV (reference sequence). The CDR3 has 14 amino acids.

CDR3 DNA: TGCAGTGCTAGAGATCCTACTCTAGGGGGCCAAGAGACCCAGTACTTC. Its translation is CSARDPTLGGQETQYF. This chain links TRBV20-1 with TRBJ2-5, with D perhaps TRBD1 (6 bases). Germline lookup yields CDR1 DFQATT and CDR2 SNEGSKA (reference sequence). Trimming stripped 0 bases from V and 1 base from J, with 15 bases between. The CDR3 spans 16 residues.

This clonotype turned up a few times. The rearrangement uses TRBV20-1 and TRBJ2-2; 12 bases match TRBD2. CDR3 length: 18 amino acids. The junction had 13 bases not matched to a gene; V was cut back by 6 bases and J by 2 bases. Germline-derived CDR1 and CDR2 are DFQATT and SNEGSKA (reference sequence). The CDR3 DNA sequence: TGCAGTGCCCCTTCAGAACTAGCGGGAGGAATCAACACCGGGGAGCTGTTTTTT. It translates to CSAPSELAGGINTGELFF.